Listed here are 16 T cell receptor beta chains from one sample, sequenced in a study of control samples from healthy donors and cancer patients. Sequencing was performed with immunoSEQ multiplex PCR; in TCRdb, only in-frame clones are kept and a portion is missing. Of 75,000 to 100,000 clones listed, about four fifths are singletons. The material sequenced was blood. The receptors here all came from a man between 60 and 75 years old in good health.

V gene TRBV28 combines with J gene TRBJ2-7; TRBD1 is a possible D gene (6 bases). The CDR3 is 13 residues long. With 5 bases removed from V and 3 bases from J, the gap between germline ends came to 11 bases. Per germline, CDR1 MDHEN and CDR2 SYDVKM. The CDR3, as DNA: TGTGCCAGCAGTATCAACAGGGACTACGAGCAGTACTTC. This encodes CASSINRDYEQYF.

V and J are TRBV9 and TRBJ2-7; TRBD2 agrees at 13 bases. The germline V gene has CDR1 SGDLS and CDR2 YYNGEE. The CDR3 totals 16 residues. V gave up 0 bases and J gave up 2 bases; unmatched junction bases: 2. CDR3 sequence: CASSVGGTSGTYEQYF. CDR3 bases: TGTGCCAGCAGCGTAGGGGGGACTAGCGGGACCTACGAGCAGTACTTC. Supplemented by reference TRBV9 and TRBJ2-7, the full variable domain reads DSGVTQTPKHLITATGQRVTLRCSPRSGDLSVYWYQQSLDQGLQFLIQYYNGEERAKGNILERFSAQQFPDLHSELNLSSLELGDSALYFCASSVGGTSGTYEQYFGPGTRLTVT.

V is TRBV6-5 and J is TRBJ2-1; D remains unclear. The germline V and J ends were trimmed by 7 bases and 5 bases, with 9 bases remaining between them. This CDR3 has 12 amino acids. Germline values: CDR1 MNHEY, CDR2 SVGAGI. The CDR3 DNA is TGTGCCAGCAAACAGAGAGACAATGAGCAGTTCTTC. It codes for CASKQRDNEQFF.

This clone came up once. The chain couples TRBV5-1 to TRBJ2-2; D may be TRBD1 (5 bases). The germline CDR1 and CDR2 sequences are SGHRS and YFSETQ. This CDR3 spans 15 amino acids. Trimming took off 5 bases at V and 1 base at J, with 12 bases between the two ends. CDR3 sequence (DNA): TGCGCCAGCAGAGGGGCGGTAGGGAACACCGGGGAGCTGTTTTTT. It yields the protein CASRGAVGNTGELFF.

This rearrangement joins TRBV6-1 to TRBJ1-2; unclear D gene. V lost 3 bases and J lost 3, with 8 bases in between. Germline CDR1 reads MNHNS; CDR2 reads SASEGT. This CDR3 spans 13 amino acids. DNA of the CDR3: TGTGCCAGCAGTGAGAGTGTAGACTATGGCTACACCTTC. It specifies CASSESVDYGYTF.

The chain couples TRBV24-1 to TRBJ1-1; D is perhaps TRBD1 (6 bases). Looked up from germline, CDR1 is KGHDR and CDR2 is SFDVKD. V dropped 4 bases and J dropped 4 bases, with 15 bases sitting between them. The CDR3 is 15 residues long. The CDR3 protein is CATSETHGTSTEAFF. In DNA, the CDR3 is TGTGCCACCAGTGAAACCCACGGGACATCCACTGAAGCTTTCTTT.

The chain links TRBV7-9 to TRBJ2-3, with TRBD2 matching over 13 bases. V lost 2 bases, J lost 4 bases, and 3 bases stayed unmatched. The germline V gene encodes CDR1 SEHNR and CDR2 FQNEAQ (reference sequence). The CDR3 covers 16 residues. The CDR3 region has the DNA TGTGCCAGCAGCTTAAAGACTAGCGGGAGGCCAGATACGCAGTATTTT. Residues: CASSLKTSGRPDTQYF. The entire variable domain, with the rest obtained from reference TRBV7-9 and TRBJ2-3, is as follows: DTGVSQNPRHKITKRGQNVTFRCDPISEHNRLYWYRQTLGQGPEFLTYFQNEAQLEKSRLLSDRFSAERPKGSFSTLEIQRTEQGDSAMYLCASSLKTSGRPDTQYFGPGTRLTVL.

The chain's CDR3 is CASSPRAGSATGELFF. The CDR3 DNA is TGTGCCAGCTCACCACGGGCGGGGTCAGCCACCGGGGAGCTGTTTTTT. The chain joins TRBV18 to TRBJ2-2, with D perhaps TRBD2 (6 bases). Germline V gene data show CDR1 as KGHSH and CDR2 as LQKENI. The V end was cut by 1 base, the J end by 4 bases, with 13 bases between. The CDR3 extends over 16 amino acids.

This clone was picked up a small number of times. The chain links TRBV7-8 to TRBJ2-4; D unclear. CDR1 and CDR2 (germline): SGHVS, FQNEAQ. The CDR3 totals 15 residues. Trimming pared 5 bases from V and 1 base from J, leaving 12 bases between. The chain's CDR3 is CASSPNLGAKNIQYF. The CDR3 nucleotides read TGTGCCAGCAGCCCGAACCTTGGGGCCAAAAACATTCAGTACTTC.

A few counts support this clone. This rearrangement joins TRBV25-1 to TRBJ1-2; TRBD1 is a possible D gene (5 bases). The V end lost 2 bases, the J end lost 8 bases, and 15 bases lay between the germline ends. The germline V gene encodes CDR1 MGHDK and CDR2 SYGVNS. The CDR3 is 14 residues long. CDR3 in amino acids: CASSEGHRSEGYTF. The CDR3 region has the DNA TGTGCCAGCAGTGAAGGACACCGGTCCGAAGGCTACACCTTC.

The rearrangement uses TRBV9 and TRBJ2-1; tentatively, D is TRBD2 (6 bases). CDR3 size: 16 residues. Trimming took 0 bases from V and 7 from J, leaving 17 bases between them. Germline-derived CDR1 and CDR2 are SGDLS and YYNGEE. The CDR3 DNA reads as TGTGCCAGCAGCGTAGGTTTCTTTGTCGCGGGAAATGAGCAGTTCTTC. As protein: CASSVGFFVAGNEQFF.

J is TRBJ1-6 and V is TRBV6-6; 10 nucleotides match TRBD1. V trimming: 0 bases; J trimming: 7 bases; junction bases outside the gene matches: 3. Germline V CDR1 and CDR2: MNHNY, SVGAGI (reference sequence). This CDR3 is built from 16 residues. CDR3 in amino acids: CASSYSPGQGNSPLHF. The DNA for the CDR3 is TGTGCCAGCAGTTACTCGCCGGGACAGGGGAATTCACCCCTCCACTTT.

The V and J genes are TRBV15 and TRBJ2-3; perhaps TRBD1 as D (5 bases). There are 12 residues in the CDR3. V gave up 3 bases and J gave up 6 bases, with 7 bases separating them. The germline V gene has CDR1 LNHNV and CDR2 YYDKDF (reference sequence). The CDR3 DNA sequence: TGTGCCACCAGCAGCCCAGGGGATACGCAGTATTTT. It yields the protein CATSSPGDTQYF.

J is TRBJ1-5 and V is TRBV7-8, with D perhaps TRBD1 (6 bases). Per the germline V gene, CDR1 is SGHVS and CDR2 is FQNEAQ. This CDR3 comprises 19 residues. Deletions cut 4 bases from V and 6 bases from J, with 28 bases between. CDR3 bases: TGTGCCAGCAGCTCGCCCATCTTATTACCACAGGGAGAGGGTCAGCCCCAGCATTTT. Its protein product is CASSSPILLPQGEGQPQHF.

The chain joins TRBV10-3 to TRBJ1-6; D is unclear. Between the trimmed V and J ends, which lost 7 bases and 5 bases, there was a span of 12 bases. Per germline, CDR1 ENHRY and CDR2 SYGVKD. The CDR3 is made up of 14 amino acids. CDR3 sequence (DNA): TGTGCCATCAAAAGTCGGGTTGATAATTCACCCCTCCACTTT. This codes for CAIKSRVDNSPLHF.

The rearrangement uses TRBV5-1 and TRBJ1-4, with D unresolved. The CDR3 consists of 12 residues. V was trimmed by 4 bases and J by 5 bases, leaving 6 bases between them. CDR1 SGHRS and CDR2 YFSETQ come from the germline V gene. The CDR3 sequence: CASSPGNEKLFF. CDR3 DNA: TGCGCCAGCAGCCCGGGCAATGAAAAACTGTTTTTT.